A selection of T cell receptor beta chains follows, all from one sample in a study of blood T cell repertoires in COVID-19. Using immunoSEQ multiplex PCR, the repertoire was profiled, and TCRdb retains in-frame clones only, with some absent. The sample records roughly 150,000 clones, 75% to 90% being singletons. The sample consisted of peripheral blood. Source of these receptors: a man aged 80 or over with acute or convalescent COVID-19. CDR3s include the opening cysteine and the closing phenylalanine or tryptophan. The D gene is left open where the match is weak. Clone sizes are given selectively: once, few, many, or a class where the clone is expanded.

D gene	V gene	J gene	clone size	CDR3 length	CDR3 protein	CDR3 DNA
TRBD1	TRBV28	TRBJ1-2	once	14	CASSLDWTGDGYTF	TGTGCCAGCAGTTTAGATTGGACAGGGGATGGCTACACCTTC
TRBD2	TRBV28	TRBJ2-1	.	15	CASSSRTRTYNEQFF	TGTGCCAGCAGTTCCCGGACTAGAACCTACAATGAGCAGTTCTTC
.	TRBV28	TRBJ2-1	.	15	CASSFSRRVYNEQFF	TGTGCCAGCAGTTTTAGTCGTCGTGTCTACAATGAGCAGTTCTTC
.	TRBV5-1	TRBJ1-2	few	13	CASTLTPNYGYTF	TGCGCCAGCACACTGACTCCTAACTATGGCTACACCTTC
.	TRBV28	TRBJ1-4	.	15	CASSFPEGGNEKLFF	TGTGCCAGCAGTTTTCCTGAGGGAGGCAATGAAAAACTGTTTTTT
.	TRBV28	TRBJ1-3	.	17	CASSPGRGRISGNTIYF	TGTGCCAGCAGCCCAGGGCGGGGAAGGATCTCTGGAAACACCATATATTTT
.	TRBV5-6	TRBJ2-7	.	13	CASSLQRAYEQYF	TGTGCCAGCAGCTTGCAGCGGGCCTACGAGCAGTACTTC
.	TRBV5-1	TRBJ2-1	.	15	CASSLDSSSYNEQFF	TGCGCCAGCAGCTTGGACTCGAGCTCCTACAATGAGCAGTTCTTC
.	TRBV9	TRBJ2-5	.	16	CASSVVPSGQQETQYF	TGTGCCAGCAGCGTAGTACCGAGCGGTCAGCAAGAGACCCAGTACTTC
TRBD1	TRBV19	TRBJ2-1	.	15	CASSMAGRGYNEQFF	TGTGCCAGTAGTATGGCGGGCAGGGGGTACAATGAGCAGTTCTTC
.	TRBV9	TRBJ1-2	.	13	CASSFRTDYGYTF	TGTGCCAGCAGCTTCAGGACAGACTATGGCTACACCTTC
.	TRBV6-1	TRBJ1-5	.	13	CASSDSGNQPQHF	TGTGCCAGCAGTGATTCAGGGAATCAGCCCCAGCATTTT
TRBD1	TRBV2	TRBJ1-3	.	18	CASSEGWPGGLSGNTIYF	TGTGCCAGCAGTGAAGGTTGGCCAGGGGGCCTCTCTGGAAACACCATATATTTT
TRBD2	TRBV28	TRBJ2-7	.	15	CASSPARDYLYEQYF	TGTGCCAGCAGCCCGGCCCGGGACTACCTCTACGAGCAGTACTTC
.	TRBV5-4	TRBJ1-1	.	13	CASSWVPGAEAFF	TGTGCCAGCAGCTGGGTCCCAGGTGCTGAAGCTTTCTTT
.	TRBV2	TRBJ1-2	.	15	CASLMDGGVSYGYTF	TGTGCCAGCCTAATGGACGGGGGAGTTAGCTATGGCTACACCTTC
.	TRBV19	TRBJ1-2	few	13	CASSSVGEDGYTF	TGTGCCAGTAGTTCCGTGGGGGAGGATGGCTACACCTTC
TRBD1	TRBV2	TRBJ1-5	few	14	CASRPRGLGQPQHF	TGTGCCAGCAGGCCGAGGGGGCTGGGACAGCCCCAGCATTTT
.	TRBV6-2/TRBV6-3	TRBJ1-1	.	14	CASSYPPVNTEAFF	TGTGCCAGCAGTTATCCCCCAGTGAACACTGAAGCTTTCTTT
.	TRBV30	TRBJ2-7	.	13	CAWSGTGVREQYF	TGTGCCTGGAGTGGCACGGGGGTACGAGAGCAGTACTTC
.	TRBV19	TRBJ1-1	few	14	CASSILQGQTEAFF	TGTGCCAGTAGTATCCTGCAGGGGCAAACTGAAGCTTTCTTT
.	TRBV5-1	TRBJ2-2	.	15	CASSSYPANTGELFF	TGCGCCAGCAGCTCCTACCCTGCGAACACCGGGGAGCTGTTTTTT
.	TRBV2	TRBJ1-6	.	17	CASSATQGLSNNSPLHF	TGTGCCAGCAGTGCCACCCAGGGGTTATCTAATAATTCACCCCTCCACTTT
.	TRBV6-1	TRBJ2-7	.	13	CASSEALTYEQYF	TGTGCCAGCAGTGAAGCGCTAACCTACGAGCAGTACTTC
.	TRBV27	TRBJ2-7	.	15	CASSLGGTASYEQYF	TGTGCCAGCAGCCTCGGAGGGACAGCCTCCTACGAGCAGTACTTC
.	TRBV7-8	TRBJ1-1	.	15	CASSRQTQSYGEAFF	TGTGCCAGCAGCCGCCAGACACAGAGTTACGGTGAAGCTTTCTTT
.	TRBV5-1	TRBJ2-5	.	15	CASSLGRAYQETQYF	TGCGCCAGCAGCTTGGGGCGGGCGTACCAAGAGACCCAGTACTTC
.	TRBV19	TRBJ2-7	.	14	CASSRGLGPYEQYF	TGTGCCAGTAGTAGAGGGCTTGGTCCCTACGAGCAGTACTTC
.	TRBV6-1	TRBJ2-1	.	16	CASSGRVSSSYNEQFF	TGTGCCAGCAGTGGGCGGGTAAGCAGCTCCTACAATGAGCAGTTCTTC
.	TRBV7-9	TRBJ1-5	few	13	CASSATTNQPQHF	TGTGCCAGCAGCGCCACAACGAATCAGCCCCAGCATTTT
.	TRBV29-1	TRBJ2-1	.	15	CSVGQGTRMYNEQFF	TGCAGCGTCGGACAGGGGACTAGGATGTACAATGAGCAGTTCTTC
TRBD1	TRBV5-1	TRBJ1-2	.	15	CASTLSGQSNYGYTF	TGCGCCAGCACCTTATCGGGACAGTCTAACTATGGCTACACCTTC
TRBD1	TRBV3-1/TRBV3-2	TRBJ2-1	.	16	CASSQDMGQAWDEQFF	TGTGCCAGCAGCCAAGATATGGGACAGGCCTGGGATGAGCAGTTCTTC
TRBD2	TRBV5-1	TRBJ2-7	.	16	CASSESPGGVGYEQYF	TGCGCCAGCAGTGAGTCCCCGGGGGGGGTTGGCTACGAGCAGTACTTC
.	TRBV2	TRBJ1-5	.	15	CASKTSDTSMQPQHF	TGTGCCAGCAAAACCTCGGACACCTCCATGCAGCCCCAGCATTTT
TRBD2	TRBV5-1	TRBJ2-1	.	15	CASSPSTSAYNEQFF	TGCGCCAGCTCCCCTTCGACTAGCGCTTACAATGAGCAGTTCTTC
.	TRBV25-1	TRBJ2-5	.	14	CASSEGPPGETQYF	TGTGCCAGCAGTGAAGGACCCCCGGGGGAGACCCAGTACTTC
.	TRBV13	TRBJ2-3	.	15	CASSFAPGYTDTQYF	TGTGCCAGCAGCTTTGCTCCAGGTTACACAGATACGCAGTATTTT
TRBD1	TRBV11-2	TRBJ1-1	.	18	CASSPSFGTGRVNTEAFF	TGTGCCAGCAGCCCAAGCTTCGGGACAGGGCGGGTGAACACTGAAGCTTTCTTT
TRBD1	TRBV18	TRBJ2-1	.	15	CASSLGQGTNNEQFF	TGTGCCAGCTCACTGGGACAGGGAACCAACAATGAGCAGTTCTTC
.	TRBV5-1	TRBJ2-7	once	15	CASSPGGGLVGEQYF	TGCGCCAGCAGCCCGGGAGGGGGCCTGGTTGGGGAGCAGTACTTC
.	TRBV5-6	TRBJ2-1	.	13	CASSFRGDNEQFF	TGTGCCAGCAGCTTCAGGGGGGACAATGAGCAGTTCTTC
.	TRBV7-9	TRBJ2-1	.	14	CASTWGAGFNEQFF	TGTGCCAGCACCTGGGGCGCAGGCTTCAATGAGCAGTTCTTC
TRBD1	TRBV5-1	TRBJ2-5	.	14	CASSSTGGVGTQYF	TGCGCCAGCAGCTCGACAGGGGGAGTGGGGACCCAGTACTTC
.	TRBV27	TRBJ1-3	.	15	CASSFSGLTGNTIYF	TGTGCCAGCAGTTTCTCAGGGCTAACTGGAAACACCATATATTTT